The rows below give T cell receptor beta chains drawn from one sample of a study of T cell responses to AZD1222 COVID-19 vaccine. This table comes from immunoSEQ multiplex PCR, and its TCRdb copy is limited to in-frame clones, with some not included. The sample yields 200,000 or so clones, 90% to 95% seen once. The sample was peripheral blood, taken 28 days after the second AZD1222 dose. The receptors were sampled from an adult who received the AZD1222 COVID-19 vaccine. CDR3s include the opening cysteine and the closing phenylalanine or tryptophan. Each record gives: V gene, clone size, D gene, J gene, CDR3 DNA, CDR3 protein. A D gene is named only where the DNA matches it firmly. Clone size appears in some rows only: once, few, many, or a class for an expanded clone.

V gene: TRBV10-3
clone size: .
D gene: TRBD1
J gene: TRBJ2-7
CDR3 DNA: TGTGCCATCAGTGCTGCCGGACAGGGGGTAGACGGGCGCGAGCAGTACTTC
CDR3 protein: CAISAAGQGVDGREQYF

V gene: TRBV29-1
clone size: .
D gene: TRBD2
J gene: TRBJ2-1
CDR3 DNA: TGCAGCGTTGAACGTGGGACTAGCGGGGGGCAAAGCTCCTACAATGAGCAGTTCTTC
CDR3 protein: CSVERGTSGGQSSYNEQFF

V gene: TRBV4-2
clone size: .
D gene: TRBD1
J gene: TRBJ1-2
CDR3 DNA: TGTGCCAGCAGCCAGAAGGGACAGCTATATGGCTACACCTTC
CDR3 protein: CASSQKGQLYGYTF

V gene: TRBV28
clone size: .
D gene: TRBD1
J gene: TRBJ2-7
CDR3 DNA: TGTGCCAGCAGTCTCGGGACAGTAGTATACGAGCAGTACTTC
CDR3 protein: CASSLGTVVYEQYF

V gene: TRBV19
clone size: once
D gene: .
J gene: TRBJ1-4
CDR3 DNA: TGTGCCAGTAGTTCAGGACTGAATGAAAAACTGTTTTTT
CDR3 protein: CASSSGLNEKLFF

V gene: TRBV28
clone size: .
D gene: .
J gene: TRBJ1-1
CDR3 DNA: TGTGCCAGCAGTGACCCTTACACTGAAGCTTTCTTT
CDR3 protein: CASSDPYTEAFF

V gene: TRBV21-1
clone size: .
D gene: .
J gene: TRBJ1-3
CDR3 DNA: TGTGCCAGCAGCTCCCCAACTGAAAACACCATATATTTT
CDR3 protein: CASSSPTENTIYF

V gene: TRBV28
clone size: .
D gene: TRBD1
J gene: TRBJ1-1
CDR3 DNA: TGTGCCACCTATGCATTGGGACAGTCCCCTGAAGCTTTCTTT
CDR3 protein: CATYALGQSPEAFF

V gene: TRBV5-1
clone size: .
D gene: .
J gene: TRBJ1-1
CDR3 DNA: TGCGCCAGCAGCTCCACAACAGGTAGTAGTTCTGAAGCTTTCTTT
CDR3 protein: CASSSTTGSSSEAFF

V gene: TRBV6-5
clone size: once
D gene: .
J gene: TRBJ2-1
CDR3 DNA: TGTGCCAGCTGGGGATTTGGTGGGGGGAACAATGAGCAGTTCTTC
CDR3 protein: CASWGFGGGNNEQFF

V gene: TRBV2
clone size: .
D gene: TRBD1
J gene: TRBJ1-6
CDR3 DNA: TGTGCCAGCAGGGTACAGGGGAACATTTCACCCCTCCACTTT
CDR3 protein: CASRVQGNISPLHF

V gene: TRBV15
clone size: .
D gene: TRBD1
J gene: TRBJ2-1
CDR3 DNA: TGTGCCACCAGCAGGGACAGGGCGCGTGAGCAGTTCTTC
CDR3 protein: CATSRDRAREQFF

V gene: TRBV5-1
clone size: .
D gene: TRBD1
J gene: TRBJ2-7
CDR3 DNA: TGCGCCAGCAGCCCTCGGACAGGGCCCAACTACGAGCAGTACTTC
CDR3 protein: CASSPRTGPNYEQYF

V gene: TRBV2
clone size: .
D gene: .
J gene: TRBJ2-1
CDR3 DNA: TGTGCCAGCAGTACCCCACGCTCCTACAATGAGCAGTTCTTC
CDR3 protein: CASSTPRSYNEQFF

V gene: TRBV18
clone size: .
D gene: .
J gene: TRBJ1-6
CDR3 DNA: TGTGCCAGCTCTCAGGGGAACAATTCACCCCTCCACTTT
CDR3 protein: CASSQGNNSPLHF

V gene: TRBV11-2
clone size: .
D gene: .
J gene: TRBJ2-5
CDR3 DNA: TGTGCCAGCAGCTTAGATTGGGGGGTAGAGACCCAGTACTTC
CDR3 protein: CASSLDWGVETQYF

V gene: TRBV7-9
clone size: .
D gene: .
J gene: TRBJ1-1
CDR3 DNA: TGTGCCAGCAGCATCTACACCGGGACAACGAACACTGAAGCTTTCTTT
CDR3 protein: CASSIYTGTTNTEAFF

V gene: TRBV7-2
clone size: .
D gene: .
J gene: TRBJ1-5
CDR3 DNA: TGTGCCAGCAGCTTAAGGACGGGCCTCAGGGACAATCAGCCCCAGCATTTT
CDR3 protein: CASSLRTGLRDNQPQHF

V gene: TRBV6-2/TRBV6-3
clone size: few
D gene: TRBD1
J gene: TRBJ2-7
CDR3 DNA: TGTGCCAGCAGTTACAGGACAGGGGGAGCCTACGAGCAGTACTTC
CDR3 protein: CASSYRTGGAYEQYF

V gene: TRBV5-5
clone size: .
D gene: .
J gene: TRBJ1-2
CDR3 DNA: TGTGCCAGCAGCGTCGGACAGCCGAACGCCCATGGCTACACCTTC
CDR3 protein: CASSVGQPNAHGYTF